This TCR beta chain comes out of a study of long-term antiretroviral therapy in people with HIV. Study findings and constraints: With ART, diversity went up but was still lower than in transplant donor controls. Comparison with controls showed narrower CDR3 length ranges in HIV repertoires.

Germline V gene sequence: CDR1 LNHDA, CDR2 SQIVND (reference sequence). This CDR3 spans 12 amino acids. Between the trimmed V and J ends, which lost 7 bases and 4 bases, there was a span of 8 bases. Note on this clone: Its antigen is currently unknown.

Running of the v3.0 immunoSEQ assay took place at survey level. The protocol was immunoSEQ multiplex PCR, while the TCRdb copy is restricted to in-frame clones and leaves out a portion. The table has roughly 40,000 clones, approximately 85% seen once. The sequence was obtained from a woman between 50 and 59 years old with HIV. This chain links TRBV19 with TRBJ1-3; no reliable D call. The sample consisted of unsorted PBMCs, taken 3.1 years after starting antiretroviral therapy. CDR3 amino acids: CASTPQGNTIYF. The CDR3 DNA reads as TGTGCCAGTACTCCACAGGGAAACACCATATATTTT.